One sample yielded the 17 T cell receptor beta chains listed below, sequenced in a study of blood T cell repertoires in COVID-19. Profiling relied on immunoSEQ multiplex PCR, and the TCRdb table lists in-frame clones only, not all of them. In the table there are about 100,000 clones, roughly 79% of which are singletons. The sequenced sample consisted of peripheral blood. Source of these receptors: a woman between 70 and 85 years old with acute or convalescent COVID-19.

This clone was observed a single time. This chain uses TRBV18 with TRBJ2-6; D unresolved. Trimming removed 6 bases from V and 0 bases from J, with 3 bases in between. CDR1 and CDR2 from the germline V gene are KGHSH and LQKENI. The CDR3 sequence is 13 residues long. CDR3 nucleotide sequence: TGTGCCAGCTCCCTCTCTGGGGCCAACGTCCTGACTTTC. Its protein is CASSLSGANVLTF.

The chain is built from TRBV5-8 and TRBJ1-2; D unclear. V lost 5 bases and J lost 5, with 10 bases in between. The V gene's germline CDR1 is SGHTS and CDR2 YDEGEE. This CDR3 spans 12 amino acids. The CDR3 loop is CASSPGRYGYTF. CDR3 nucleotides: TGTGCCAGCAGTCCTGGGAGATATGGCTACACCTTC.

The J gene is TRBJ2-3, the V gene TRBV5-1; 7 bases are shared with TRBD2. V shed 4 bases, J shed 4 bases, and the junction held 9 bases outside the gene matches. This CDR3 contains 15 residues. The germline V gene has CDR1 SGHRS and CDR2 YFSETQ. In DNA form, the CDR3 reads TGCGCCAGCAGCCCCCAGGGAGGGAACGCAGATACGCAGTATTTT. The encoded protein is CASSPQGGNADTQYF. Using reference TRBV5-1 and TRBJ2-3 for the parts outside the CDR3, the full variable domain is KAGVTQTPRYLIKTRGQQVTLSCSPISGHRSVSWYQQTPGQGLQFLFEYFSETQRNKGNFPGRFSGRQFSNSRSEMNVSTLELGDSALYLCASSPQGGNADTQYFGPGTRLTVL.

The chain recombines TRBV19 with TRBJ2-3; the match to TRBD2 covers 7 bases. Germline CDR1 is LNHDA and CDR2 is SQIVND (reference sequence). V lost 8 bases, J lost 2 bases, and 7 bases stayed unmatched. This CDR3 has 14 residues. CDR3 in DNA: TGTGCCAGTGGCGGGGGAGAGCCCACAGATACGCAGTATTTT. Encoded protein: CASGGGEPTDTQYF.

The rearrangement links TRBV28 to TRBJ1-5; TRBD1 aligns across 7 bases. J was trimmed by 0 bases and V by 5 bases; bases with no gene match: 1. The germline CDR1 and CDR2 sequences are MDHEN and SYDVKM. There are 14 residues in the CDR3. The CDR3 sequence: CASSRQGSNQPQHF. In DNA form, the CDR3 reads TGTGCCAGCAGTCGACAGGGTAGCAATCAGCCCCAGCATTTT.

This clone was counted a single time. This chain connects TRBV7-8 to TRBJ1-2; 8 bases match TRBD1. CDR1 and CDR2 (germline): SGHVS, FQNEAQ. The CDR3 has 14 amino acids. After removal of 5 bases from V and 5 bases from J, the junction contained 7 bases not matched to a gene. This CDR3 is CASSNRQGPYGYTF. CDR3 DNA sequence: TGTGCCAGCAGCAACCGACAGGGGCCTTATGGCTACACCTTC. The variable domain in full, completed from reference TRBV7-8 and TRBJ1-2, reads GAGVSQSPRYKVAKRGQDVALRCDPISGHVSLFWYQQALGQGPEFLTYFQNEAQLDKSGLPSDRFFAERPEGSVSTLKIQRTQQEDSAVYLCASSNRQGPYGYTFGSGTRLTVV.

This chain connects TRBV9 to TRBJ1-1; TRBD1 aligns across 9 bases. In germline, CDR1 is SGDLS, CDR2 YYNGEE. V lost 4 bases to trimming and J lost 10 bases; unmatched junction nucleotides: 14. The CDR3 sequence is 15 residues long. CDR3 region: CASSSRDRAVSGAFF. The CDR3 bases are TGTGCCAGCAGCTCTAGGGACAGGGCGGTTTCGGGAGCTTTCTTT.

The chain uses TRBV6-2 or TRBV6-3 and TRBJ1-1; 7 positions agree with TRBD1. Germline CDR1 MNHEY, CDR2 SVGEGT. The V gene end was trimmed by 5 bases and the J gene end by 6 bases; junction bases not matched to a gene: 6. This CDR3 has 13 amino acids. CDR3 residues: CASSTGQASEAFF. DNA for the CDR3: TGTGCCAGCAGTACCGGACAGGCCTCTGAAGCTTTCTTT.

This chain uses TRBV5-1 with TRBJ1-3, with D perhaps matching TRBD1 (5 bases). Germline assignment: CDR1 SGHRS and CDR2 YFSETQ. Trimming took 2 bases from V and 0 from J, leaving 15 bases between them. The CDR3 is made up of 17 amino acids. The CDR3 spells CASSFERQHFSGNTIYF. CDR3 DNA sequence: TGCGCCAGCAGCTTCGAGAGACAGCATTTCTCTGGAAACACCATATATTTT.

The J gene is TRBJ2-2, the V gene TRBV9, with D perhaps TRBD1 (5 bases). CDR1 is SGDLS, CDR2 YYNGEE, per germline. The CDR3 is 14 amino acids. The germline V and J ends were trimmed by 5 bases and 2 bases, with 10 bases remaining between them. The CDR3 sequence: CASSSRVNTGELFF. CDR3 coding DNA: TGTGCCAGCAGTAGCAGGGTAAACACCGGGGAGCTGTTTTTT.

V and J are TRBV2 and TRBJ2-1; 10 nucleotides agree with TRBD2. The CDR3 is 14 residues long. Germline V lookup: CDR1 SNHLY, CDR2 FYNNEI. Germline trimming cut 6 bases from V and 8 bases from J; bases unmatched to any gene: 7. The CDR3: CASSERGGLDEQFF. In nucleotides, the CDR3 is TGTGCCAGCAGCGAGCGGGGGGGTTTAGATGAGCAGTTCTTC. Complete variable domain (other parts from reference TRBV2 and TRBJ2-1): EPEVTQTPSHQVTQMGQEVILRCVPISNHLYFYWYRQILGQKVEFLVSFYNNEISEKSEIFDDQFSVERPDGSNFTLKIRSTKLEDSAMYFCASSERGGLDEQFFGPGTRLTVL.

The CDR3 DNA follows: TGTGCCAGCAGCCCGGACTACCTCACAGATACGCAGTATTTT. Translating it yields CASSPDYLTDTQYF. The V and J genes are TRBV9 and TRBJ2-3; weak D call: TRBD2 (6 bases). CDR1 SGDLS and CDR2 YYNGEE come from the germline V gene. The V and J ends lost 4 bases and 2 bases respectively, with 11 bases between them. CDR3 length: 14 residues.

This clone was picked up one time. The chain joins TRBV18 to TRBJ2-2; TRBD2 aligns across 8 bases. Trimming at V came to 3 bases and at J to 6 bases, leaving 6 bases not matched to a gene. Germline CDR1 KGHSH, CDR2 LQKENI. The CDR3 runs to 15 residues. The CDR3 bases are TGTGCCAGCTCACCCCAGACTAGCGCAGCCGGGGAGCTGTTTTTT. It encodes CASSPQTSAAGELFF.

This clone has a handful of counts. This CDR3 is CAWVQPGGNSPLHF. CDR3 nucleotides: TGTGCCTGGGTCCAGCCTGGGGGGAATTCACCCCTCCACTTT. V is TRBV30 and J is TRBJ1-6, with D possibly being TRBD1 (5 bases). The CDR3 is 14 residues long. V was pared by 5 bases and J by 7 bases, with 15 bases between. Germline lookup yields CDR1 GTSNPN and CDR2 SVGIG (reference sequence).

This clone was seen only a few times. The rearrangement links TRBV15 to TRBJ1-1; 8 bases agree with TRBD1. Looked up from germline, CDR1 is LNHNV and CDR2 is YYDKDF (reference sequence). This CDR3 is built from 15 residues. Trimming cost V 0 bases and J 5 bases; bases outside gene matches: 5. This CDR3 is CATSREDRAGTEAFF. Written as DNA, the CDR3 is TGTGCCACCAGCAGAGAGGACAGGGCCGGGACTGAAGCTTTCTTT.

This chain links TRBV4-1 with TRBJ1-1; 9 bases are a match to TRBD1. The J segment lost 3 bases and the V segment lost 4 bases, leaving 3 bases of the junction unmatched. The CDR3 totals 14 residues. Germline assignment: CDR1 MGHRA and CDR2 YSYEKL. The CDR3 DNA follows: TGCGCCAGCAGCCCCCGGGACAGGGACACTGAAGCTTTCTTT. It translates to CASSPRDRDTEAFF.

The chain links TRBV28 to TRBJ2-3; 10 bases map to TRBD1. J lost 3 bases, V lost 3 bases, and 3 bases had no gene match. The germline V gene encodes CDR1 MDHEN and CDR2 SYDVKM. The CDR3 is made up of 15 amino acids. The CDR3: CASSFGQGGTDTQYF. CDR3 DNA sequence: TGTGCCAGCAGTTTTGGACAGGGGGGGACAGATACGCAGTATTTT.